The 27 T cell receptor beta chains presented below share a single source sample, sequenced in a study of immune cell composition in non-small cell lung cancer. Generated by immunoSEQ multiplex PCR, the TCRdb table keeps only in-frame clones and is missing some. The sample shows around 13,000 clones, roughly 74% of them seen only once. The specimen was lung tumor tissue. These receptors were taken from a human donor with non-small cell lung cancer.

This chain links TRBV28 with TRBJ2-7; D possibly corresponds to TRBD2 (5 bases). Germline V gene data show CDR1 as MDHEN and CDR2 as SYDVKM. This CDR3 spans 14 amino acids. The germline V and J ends were trimmed by 7 bases and 1 base, with 14 bases remaining between them. The CDR3 DNA follows: TGTGCCAGCAACCCCGGGGTAGCTTCCTACGAGCAGTACTTC. Its translation: CASNPGVASYEQYF.

The V call is TRBV9, the J call TRBJ1-5, with 7 nucleotides matching TRBD1. Per germline, CDR1 SGDLS and CDR2 YYNGEE. The CDR3 runs to 17 residues. Trimming cost V 2 bases and J 0 bases; bases outside gene matches: 8. In DNA, the CDR3 is TGTGCCAGCAGCGTTAGACAGGGACGTTATAGCAATCAGCCCCAGCATTTT. Its translation is CASSVRQGRYSNQPQHF.

The V and J genes are TRBV4-1 and TRBJ1-4; 8 positions match TRBD1. V trimming: 1 base; J trimming: 7 bases; junction bases outside the gene matches: 8. The CDR3 has 16 residues. Per germline, CDR1 MGHRA and CDR2 YSYEKL. The CDR3, as DNA: TGCGCCAGCAGCCAAGCTGGCCAGGGGGCGCGTGAAAAACTGTTTTTT. Protein sequence: CASSQAGQGAREKLFF.

The chain uses TRBV7-9 and TRBJ2-7; 7 bases map to TRBD1. J gave up 1 base and V 4 bases, and 7 bases lay outside the gene matches. Germline lookup yields CDR1 SEHNR and CDR2 FQNEAQ (reference sequence). The CDR3 is made up of 15 amino acids. The CDR3 nucleotides read TGTGCCAGCAGCTGGGACAGAGATTTTTCCTACGAGCAGTACTTC. It codes for CASSWDRDFSYEQYF.

The CDR3 loop is CASSTNTEAFF. Written as DNA, the CDR3 is TGTGCCAGCAGTACAAACACTGAAGCTTTCTTT. The chain has TRBV28 and TRBJ1-1; D is uncertain. CDR1 and CDR2 from the germline V gene are MDHEN and SYDVKM. The CDR3 has 11 residues. V was clipped by 5 bases and J by 2 bases, with 3 bases between them.

This clone is deemed medium-sized. This chain links TRBV16 with TRBJ1-2, with D uncertain. CDR1 is KGHSY and CDR2 is FQNENV in the germline V gene. This CDR3 spans 14 amino acids. V dropped 2 bases and J dropped 1 base, with 8 bases sitting between them. The CDR3 loop reads CASSQVYSNYGYTF. CDR3 coding DNA: TGTGCCAGCAGCCAAGTATACAGTAACTATGGCTACACCTTC.

The gene calls are TRBV5-1 and TRBJ1-2, with TRBD1 identical over 7 bases. The CDR3 runs 16 residues. The V gene's germline CDR1 is SGHRS and CDR2 YFSETQ. Trimming took 3 bases from V and 0 from J; bases not matched to a gene: 8. CDR3 loop: CASSSGRTGANYGYTF. The CDR3, as DNA: TGCGCCAGCAGCTCGGGGAGGACAGGCGCTAACTATGGCTACACCTTC. The variable domain in full, completed from reference TRBV5-1 and TRBJ1-2, reads KAGVTQTPRYLIKTRGQQVTLSCSPISGHRSVSWYQQTPGQGLQFLFEYFSETQRNKGNFPGRFSGRQFSNSRSEMNVSTLELGDSALYLCASSSGRTGANYGYTFGSGTRLTVV.

This rearrangement joins TRBV2 to TRBJ1-1; D unresolved. The CDR3 loop spans 13 amino acids. CDR1 and CDR2 from the germline V gene are SNHLY and FYNNEI. The V end was cut by 4 bases, the J end by 0 bases, with 6 bases between. The CDR3 sequence: CASSAEMNTEAFF. The DNA of the CDR3 is TGTGCCAGCAGTGCGGAGATGAACACTGAAGCTTTCTTT.

This rearrangement joins TRBV29-1 to TRBJ2-7; 9 positions agree with TRBD2. Germline V gene sequence: CDR1 SQVTM, CDR2 ANQGSEA. V shed 3 bases, J shed 5 bases, and the junction held 8 bases outside the gene matches. This CDR3 has 14 amino acids. CDR3 sequence reads: CSVEYAGGPDEQYF. The CDR3, as DNA: TGCAGCGTTGAGTACGCGGGAGGGCCCGACGAGCAGTACTTC.

The DNA of the CDR3 is TGCGCCAGCTCGAAGACACGGCATGAGGGCTCCTACAATGAGCAGTTCTTC. Amino acids: CASSKTRHEGSYNEQFF. V gene TRBV5-1 combines with J gene TRBJ2-1; possible D gene TRBD2, 5 bases. Germline assignment: CDR1 SGHRS and CDR2 YFSETQ. The CDR3 is made up of 17 amino acids. Trimming pared 7 bases from V and 0 bases from J, leaving 20 bases between.

This sequence joins TRBV7-9 and TRBJ2-1; 13 bases are shared with TRBD2. CDR1 is SEHNR, CDR2 FQNEAQ, per germline (reference sequence). With V trimmed by 5 bases and J by 12 bases, 7 bases remained unmatched. This CDR3 region has 14 residues. CDR3: CASSHGLAGDLQFF. The CDR3, as DNA: TGTGCCAGCAGCCACGGACTAGCGGGAGACTTGCAGTTCTTC.

This chain connects TRBV18 to TRBJ2-2; TRBD1 matches 7 bases. The junction had 5 bases not matched to a gene; V was cut back by 6 bases and J by 1 base. This CDR3 region has 15 residues. Germline CDR1 reads KGHSH; CDR2 reads LQKENI. The CDR3 region has the DNA TGTGCCAGCTCTAGGGGACAGAAGAACACCGGGGAGCTGTTTTTT. Its protein product is CASSRGQKNTGELFF.

V and J are TRBV12-5 and TRBJ2-3; D is unresolved. The CDR3 is 12 residues long. Looked up from germline, CDR1 is LGHNT and CDR2 is FRNRAP. V lost 8 bases and J 0 bases, leaving 6 bases between the germline ends. DNA for the CDR3: TGTGCTAGTTCGACTAGCACAGATACGCAGTATTTT. The encoded protein is CASSTSTDTQYF.

This chain joins TRBV4-1 and TRBJ1-6; 7 nucleotides line up with TRBD1. The V gene's germline CDR1 is MGHRA and CDR2 YSYEKL. CDR3 length: 15 residues. The junction had 2 bases not matched to a gene; V was cut back by 0 bases and J by 6 bases. CDR3 sequence reads: CASSQEPGGNSPLHF. The CDR3 DNA is TGCGCCAGCAGCCAAGAGCCAGGGGGTAATTCACCCCTCCACTTT.

The chain employs TRBV4-3 and TRBJ2-3; TRBD2 might be the D (5 bases). This CDR3 is built from 15 residues. Per germline, CDR1 LGHNA and CDR2 YSLEER. V lost 0 bases and J lost 2, with 9 bases in between. CDR3 sequence reads: CASSQDGGPTDTQYF. The CDR3 nucleotides read TGCGCCAGCAGCCAAGACGGAGGCCCCACAGATACGCAGTATTTT.

This chain joins TRBV4-1 and TRBJ1-6; D is ambiguous. Deletions cut 0 bases from V and 2 bases from J, with 8 bases between. The CDR3 spans 16 residues. Germline CDR1 reads MGHRA; CDR2 reads YSYEKL. The DNA for the CDR3 is TGCGCCAGCAGCCAAGATGAGGGTCCCTATAATTCACCCCTCCACTTT. Translating it yields CASSQDEGPYNSPLHF.

This clone rates as medium-sized (0.01 to 0.1%). This CDR3 reads CASSLYRDRGSPLHF. DNA of the CDR3: TGTGCCAGCAGCTTGTACCGGGACAGGGGTTCACCCCTCCACTTT. The chain has TRBV5-5 and TRBJ1-6; the match to TRBD1 covers 10 bases. Trimming took 1 base from V and 9 from J; bases not matched to a gene: 4. Germline V CDR1 and CDR2: SGHKS, YYEKEE (reference sequence). The CDR3 has 15 residues.

The chain employs TRBV15 and TRBJ2-5, with 9 bases identical to TRBD2. CDR1 is LNHNV, CDR2 YYDKDF, per germline (reference sequence). CDR3 length equals 13 residues. V shed 10 bases, J shed 2 bases, and the junction held 5 bases outside the gene matches. In DNA form, the CDR3 reads TGTGCCAGTAGCGGGGGCATACAAGAGACCCAGTACTTC. Residues: CASSGGIQETQYF.

This chain joins TRBV15 and TRBJ2-5; 13 nucleotides align to TRBD2. CDR1 LNHNV and CDR2 YYDKDF come from the germline V gene (reference sequence). This CDR3 is built from 17 residues. Unmatched junction bases numbered 9, after V lost 3 bases and J lost 5 bases. CDR3 nucleotides: TGTGCCACCAGCAGGGGCAGGACTAGCGGGAGTTGGGAGACCCAGTACTTC. Translation gives CATSRGRTSGSWETQYF.

In its sample, this clone was seen a few times. This chain links TRBV9 with TRBJ1-6, with TRBD1 identical over 7 bases. Germline V gives CDR1 SGDLS, CDR2 YYNGEE. V shed 5 bases and J 7 bases; nucleotides not matched to a gene: 9. The CDR3 is made up of 15 amino acids. CDR3 DNA: TGTGCCAGCAGTTTATTCGACAGGGAGAATTCACCCCTCCACTTT. Its translation: CASSLFDRENSPLHF.

This clone showed up just a few times. V is TRBV5-1 and J is TRBJ1-4; a possible D gene is TRBD1 (6 bases). Looked up from germline, CDR1 is SGHRS and CDR2 is YFSETQ. The V gene lost 0 bases and the J gene lost 7 bases, with 10 bases spanning the gap. The CDR3 length is 14 residues. CDR3 in amino acids: CASSLDRVREKLFF. The DNA for the CDR3 is TGCGCCAGCAGCTTGGACAGGGTTCGTGAAAAACTGTTTTTT.

Sample share makes this clone medium-sized (0.01 to 0.1%). V usage is TRBV7-2 and J usage is TRBJ1-5; D unclear. V was clipped by 5 bases and J by 5 bases, with 10 bases between them. Germline V CDR1 and CDR2: SGHTA, FQGNSA. This CDR3 is built from 13 residues. The CDR3 nucleotides read TGTGCCAGCAGCCCTTGGGGAGATCAGCCCCAGCATTTT. Residues: CASSPWGDQPQHF.

This chain uses TRBV7-2 with TRBJ2-5; 8 nucleotides align to TRBD2. Germline lookup yields CDR1 SGHTA and CDR2 FQGNSA. The trim removed 6 bases at V and 4 bases at J, leaving 1 base unmatched. The CDR3 extends over 12 amino acids. CDR3 coding DNA: TGTGCCAGCAGGGCGGGGGGAGAGACCCAGTACTTC. This translates into CASRAGGETQYF.

The V gene is TRBV4-3, the J gene TRBJ2-3, with 9 bases that match TRBD2. Trimming at V came to 1 base and at J to 0 bases, leaving 8 bases not matched to a gene. Germline values: CDR1 LGHNA, CDR2 YSLEER. The CDR3 loop spans 18 amino acids. The CDR3 sequence: CASSQGREGPASTDTQYF. Written as DNA, the CDR3 is TGCGCCAGCAGCCAAGGGCGGGAGGGCCCGGCCAGCACAGATACGCAGTATTTT.

This clone has only a few counts. The rearrangement uses TRBV10-1 and TRBJ2-1; 7 bases are shared with TRBD1. There are 16 residues in the CDR3. After removal of 9 bases from V and 4 bases from J, the junction contained 15 bases not matched to a gene. In germline, CDR1 is WNHNN, CDR2 SYGVQD (reference sequence). The CDR3, as DNA: TGCGCCAGTCCACGAGGGGACCCCAGGGGGTACAATGAGCAGTTCTTC. This codes for CASPRGDPRGYNEQFF.

This clone was detected a few times. The CDR3, as DNA: TGTGCCAGCAGTGGGACCTCCATGGGGCACTATGGCTACACCTTC. Encoded protein: CASSGTSMGHYGYTF. The chain combines TRBV2 with TRBJ1-2, with D maybe TRBD1 (5 bases). CDR1 SNHLY and CDR2 FYNNEI come from the germline V gene. The CDR3 length is 15 residues. Trimming cost V 4 bases and J 3 bases, with 15 bases left between them. Drawing the rest from reference TRBV2 and TRBJ1-2, the complete variable domain is EPEVTQTPSHQVTQMGQEVILRCVPISNHLYFYWYRQILGQKVEFLVSFYNNEISEKSEIFDDQFSVERPDGSNFTLKIRSTKLEDSAMYFCASSGTSMGHYGYTFGSGTRLTVV.

This rearrangement joins TRBV6-1 to TRBJ2-1, with 8 bases fitting TRBD2. The germline gives CDR1 MNHNS, CDR2 SASEGT. Trimming cost V 3 bases and J 2 bases; bases outside gene matches: 6. The CDR3 contains 16 residues. The CDR3 DNA follows: TGTGCCAGCAGTGAGCCGGGGGGGAGGGCCTACAATGAGCAGTTCTTC. It specifies CASSEPGGRAYNEQFF.